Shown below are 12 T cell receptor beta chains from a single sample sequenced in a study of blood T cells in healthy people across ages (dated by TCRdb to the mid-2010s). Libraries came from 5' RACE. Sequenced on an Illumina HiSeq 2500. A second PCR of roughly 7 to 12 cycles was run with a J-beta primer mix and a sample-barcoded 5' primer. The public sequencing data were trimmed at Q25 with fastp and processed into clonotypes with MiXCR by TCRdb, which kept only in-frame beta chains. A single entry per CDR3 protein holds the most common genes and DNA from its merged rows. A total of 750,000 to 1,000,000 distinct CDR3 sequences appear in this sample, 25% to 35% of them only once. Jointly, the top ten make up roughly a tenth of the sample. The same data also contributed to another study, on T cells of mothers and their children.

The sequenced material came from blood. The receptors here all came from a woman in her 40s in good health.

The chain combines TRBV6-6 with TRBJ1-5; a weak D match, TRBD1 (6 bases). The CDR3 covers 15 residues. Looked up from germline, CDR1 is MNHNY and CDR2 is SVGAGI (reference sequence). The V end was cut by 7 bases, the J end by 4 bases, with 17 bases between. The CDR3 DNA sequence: TGTGCCAGCACACAGGGTGACAACCCGAATCAGCCCCAGCATTTT. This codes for CASTQGDNPNQPQHF.

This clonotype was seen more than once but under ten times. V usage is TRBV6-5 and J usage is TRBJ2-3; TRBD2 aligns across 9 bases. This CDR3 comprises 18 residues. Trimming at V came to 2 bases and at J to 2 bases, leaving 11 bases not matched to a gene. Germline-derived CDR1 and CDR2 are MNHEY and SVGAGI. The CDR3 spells CASSYPDAGGADTDTQYF. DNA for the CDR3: TGTGCCAGCAGTTACCCAGATGCGGGGGGGGCCGACACAGATACGCAGTATTTT.

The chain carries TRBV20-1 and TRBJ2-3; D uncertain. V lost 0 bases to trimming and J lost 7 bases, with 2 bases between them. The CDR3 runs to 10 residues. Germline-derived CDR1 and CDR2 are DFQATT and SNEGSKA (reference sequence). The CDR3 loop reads CSARDNTQYF. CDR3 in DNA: TGCAGTGCTAGAGACAATACGCAGTATTTT.

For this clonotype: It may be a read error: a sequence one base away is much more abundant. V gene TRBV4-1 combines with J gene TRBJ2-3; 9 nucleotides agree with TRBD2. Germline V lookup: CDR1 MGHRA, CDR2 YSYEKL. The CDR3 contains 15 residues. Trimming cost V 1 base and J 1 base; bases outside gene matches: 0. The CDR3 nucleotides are TGCGCCAGCAGCCAAGTAGCGGGGGGCACAGATACGCAGTATTTT. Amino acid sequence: CASSQVAGGTDTQYF.

The CDR3 sequence is CASSQYTLGWEQYF. Written as DNA, the CDR3 is TGTGCCAGCAGCCAATACACACTAGGGTGGGAGCAGTACTTC. The chain is built from TRBV14 and TRBJ2-4, with D maybe TRBD2 (5 bases). The V gene's germline CDR1 is SGHDN and CDR2 FVKESK. V dropped 2 bases and J dropped 13 bases, with 18 bases sitting between them. This CDR3 region has 14 residues.

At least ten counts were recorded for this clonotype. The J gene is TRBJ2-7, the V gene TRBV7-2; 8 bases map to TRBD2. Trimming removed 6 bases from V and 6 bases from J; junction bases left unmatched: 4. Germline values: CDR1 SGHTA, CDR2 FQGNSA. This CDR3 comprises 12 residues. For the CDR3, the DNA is TGTGCCAGCAGTCGCCGGGGGGGCGAGCAGTACTTC. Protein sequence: CASSRRGGEQYF.

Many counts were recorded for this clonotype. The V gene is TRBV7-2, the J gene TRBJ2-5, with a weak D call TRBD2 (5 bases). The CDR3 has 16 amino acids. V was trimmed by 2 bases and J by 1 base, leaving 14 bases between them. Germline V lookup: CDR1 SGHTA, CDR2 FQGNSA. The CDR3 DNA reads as TGTGCCAGCAGCTTAAGGTTGGACTGGTCCCAAGAGACCCAGTACTTC. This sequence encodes CASSLRLDWSQETQYF.

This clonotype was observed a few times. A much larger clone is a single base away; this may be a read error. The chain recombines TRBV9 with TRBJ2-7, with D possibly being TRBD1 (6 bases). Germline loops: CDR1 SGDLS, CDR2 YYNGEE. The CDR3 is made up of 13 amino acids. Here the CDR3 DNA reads TGTGCCAACAGCACGTTAACAGGGACCGAGCAGTACTTC. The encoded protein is CANSTLTGTEQYF.

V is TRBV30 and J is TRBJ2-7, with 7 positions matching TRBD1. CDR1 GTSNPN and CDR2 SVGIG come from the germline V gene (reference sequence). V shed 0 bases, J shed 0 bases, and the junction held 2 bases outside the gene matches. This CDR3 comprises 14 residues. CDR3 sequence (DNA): TGTGCCTGGAGTGTCGCAGGGGGCTCCTACGAGCAGTACTTC. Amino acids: CAWSVAGGSYEQYF.

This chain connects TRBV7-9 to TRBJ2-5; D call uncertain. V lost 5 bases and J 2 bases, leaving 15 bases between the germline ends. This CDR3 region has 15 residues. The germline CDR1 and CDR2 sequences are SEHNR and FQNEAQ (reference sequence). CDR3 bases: TGTGCCAGCAGCCACCTGGTCGGGCAGCAAGAGACCCAGTACTTC. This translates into CASSHLVGQQETQYF.

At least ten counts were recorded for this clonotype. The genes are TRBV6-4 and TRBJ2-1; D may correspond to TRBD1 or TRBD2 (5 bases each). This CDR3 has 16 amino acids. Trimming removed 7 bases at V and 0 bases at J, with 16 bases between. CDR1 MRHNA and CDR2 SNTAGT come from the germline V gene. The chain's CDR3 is CASTPRAGTSYNEQFF. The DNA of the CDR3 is TGTGCCAGCACCCCCCGAGCAGGGACCTCCTACAATGAGCAGTTCTTC.

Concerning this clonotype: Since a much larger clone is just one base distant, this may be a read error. The CDR3 protein is CASSSEVWNEQFF. CDR3 DNA sequence: TGCGCCAGCAGCTCAGAGGTTTGGAATGAGCAGTTCTTC. The rearrangement links TRBV4-3 to TRBJ2-1; D uncertain. Germline V CDR1 and CDR2: LGHNA, YSLEER. CDR3 length: 13 amino acids. V lost 5 bases, J lost 7 bases, and 12 bases lay in between.